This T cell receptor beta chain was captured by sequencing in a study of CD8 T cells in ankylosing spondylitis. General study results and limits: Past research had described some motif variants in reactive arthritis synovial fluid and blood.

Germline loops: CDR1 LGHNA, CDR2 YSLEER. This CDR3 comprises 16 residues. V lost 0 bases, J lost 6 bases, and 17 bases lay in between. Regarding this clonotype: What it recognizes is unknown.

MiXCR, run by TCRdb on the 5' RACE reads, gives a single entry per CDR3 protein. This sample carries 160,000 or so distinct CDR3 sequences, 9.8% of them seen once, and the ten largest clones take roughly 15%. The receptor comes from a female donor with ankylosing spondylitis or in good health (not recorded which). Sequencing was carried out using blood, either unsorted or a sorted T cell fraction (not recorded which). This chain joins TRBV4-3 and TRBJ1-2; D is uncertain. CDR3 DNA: TGCGCCAGCAGCCAAGATCTGAACGGCGCACACGATGGCTACACCTTC. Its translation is CASSQDLNGAHDGYTF.